Listed here are 3 T cell receptor beta chains from one sample, sequenced in a study of identical twins. TCRdb redid the calling of the 5' RACE reads with MiXCR, one entry per CDR3 protein. The repertoire consists of about 700,000 distinct CDR3 sequences, with 6.1% occurring once and the leading ten covering approximately 1.6%. The sample was naive T cells sorted from blood. The receptors come from a man between 18 and 35 years old in good health.

This clonotype was observed at least ten times. This chain links TRBV5-6 with TRBJ2-5, with D perhaps assigned TRBD1 or TRBD2 (5 bases each). The CDR3 length is 14 residues. Trimming pared 2 bases from V and 5 bases from J, leaving 13 bases between. Germline lookup yields CDR1 SGHDT and CDR2 YYEEEE. In nucleotides, the CDR3 is TGTGCCAGCAGCTTCGGGACGGCCTCGGAGACCCAGTACTTC. Translating it yields CASSFGTASETQYF.

The chain uses TRBV20-1 and TRBJ2-2, with 9 nucleotides matching TRBD2. The ends lost 5 bases at V and 3 bases at J; junction bases unmatched: 10. There are 16 residues in the CDR3. Germline lookup yields CDR1 DFQATT and CDR2 SNEGSKA (reference sequence). Here the CDR3 reads CSAGGSGSPDTGELFF. The CDR3 DNA reads TGCAGTGCTGGGGGTAGCGGGAGTCCGGACACCGGGGAGCTGTTTTTT.

The genes are TRBV18 and TRBJ1-4; no reliable D call. The V end lost 5 bases, the J end lost 8 bases, and 6 bases lay between the germline ends. The CDR3 is 11 residues long. From germline, CDR1 is KGHSH and CDR2 LQKENI. CDR3 in DNA: TGTGCCAGCTCATCCGAGGAAAAACTGTTTTTT. Translating it yields CASSSEEKLFF.